This T cell receptor beta chain stems from a study of blood T cells in healthy people across ages. Across the whole study: Capturing about one barcoded beta molecule per two T cells was achieved by template switching.

PCR was performed a second time for about 6 to 11 cycles using a sample-barcoded 5' primer and a J-beta primer mix. TCRdb itself ran the 5' RACE reads through MiXCR, one entry per CDR3 protein. The sample comprises around 1,000,000 distinct CDR3 sequences, roughly two fifths of which are singletons, and around 12% rests with the top ten. Deletions cut 0 bases from V and 2 bases from J, with 5 bases between. The CDR3 is 14 residues long. CDR1 and CDR2 (germline): SGHRS, YFSETQ. Approximately 9.1 milliliters was the volume of peripheral blood drawn from each donor. This clonotype was picked up a small number of times.

The receptor comes from a man aged 18 to 29 in good health. Sequencing used blood. This chain uses TRBV5-1 with TRBJ1-4; D not resolved. The CDR3 DNA reads TGCGCCAGCAGCTTGGAGACGACTAATGAAAAACTGTTTTTT. Protein: CASSLETTNEKLFF.